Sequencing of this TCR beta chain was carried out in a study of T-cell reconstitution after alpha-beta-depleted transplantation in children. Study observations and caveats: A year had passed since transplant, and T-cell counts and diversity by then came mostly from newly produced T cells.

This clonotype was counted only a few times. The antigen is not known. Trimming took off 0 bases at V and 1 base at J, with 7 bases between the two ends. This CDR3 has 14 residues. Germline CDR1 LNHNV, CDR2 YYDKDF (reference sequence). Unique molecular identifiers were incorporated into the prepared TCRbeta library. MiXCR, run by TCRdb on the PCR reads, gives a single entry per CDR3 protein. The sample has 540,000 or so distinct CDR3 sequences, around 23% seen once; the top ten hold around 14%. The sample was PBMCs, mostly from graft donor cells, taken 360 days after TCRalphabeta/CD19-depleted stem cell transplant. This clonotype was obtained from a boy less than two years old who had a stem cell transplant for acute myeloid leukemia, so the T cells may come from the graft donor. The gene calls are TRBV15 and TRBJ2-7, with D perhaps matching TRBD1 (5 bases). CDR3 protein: CATSRDRESYEQYF. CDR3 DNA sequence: TGTGCCACCAGCAGAGACAGGGAATCCTACGAGCAGTACTTC.